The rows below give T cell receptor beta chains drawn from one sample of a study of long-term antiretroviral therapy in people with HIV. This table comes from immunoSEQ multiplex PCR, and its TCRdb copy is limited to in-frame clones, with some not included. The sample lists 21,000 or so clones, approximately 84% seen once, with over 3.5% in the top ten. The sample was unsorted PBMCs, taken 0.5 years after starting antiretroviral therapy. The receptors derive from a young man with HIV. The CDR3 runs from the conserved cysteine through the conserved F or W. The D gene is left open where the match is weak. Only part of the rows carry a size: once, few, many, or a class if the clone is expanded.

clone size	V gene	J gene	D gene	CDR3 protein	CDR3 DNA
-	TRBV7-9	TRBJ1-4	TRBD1	CASSVDRGTTNEKLFF	TGTGCCAGCAGCGTCGACAGGGGGACTACTAATGAAAAACTGTTTTTT
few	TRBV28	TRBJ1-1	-	CASSLQLNTEAFF	TGTGCCAGCAGTTTGCAACTGAACACTGAAGCTTTCTTT
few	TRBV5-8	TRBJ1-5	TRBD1	CASSLQDRASQPQHF	TGTGCCAGCAGCTTACAGGACAGGGCTTCCCAGCCCCAGCATTTT
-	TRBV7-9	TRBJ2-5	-	CASSLFAFGSLQETQYF	TGTGCCAGCAGCTTATTTGCTTTTGGCAGTCTCCAAGAGACCCAGTACTTC
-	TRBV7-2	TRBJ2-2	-	CASSLGTGGSRELFF	TGTGCCAGCAGCCTCGGGACTGGAGGAAGCAGGGAGCTGTTTTTT
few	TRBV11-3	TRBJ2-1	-	CASSPSSRSYNEQFF	TGTGCCAGCAGCCCTTCATCCCGCTCCTACAATGAGCAGTTCTTC
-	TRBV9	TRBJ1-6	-	CASSVAEYNSPLHF	TGTGCCAGCAGCGTTGCAGAGTATAATTCACCCCTCCACTTT
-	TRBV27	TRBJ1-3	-	CASSEDSGNTIYF	TGTGCCAGCAGTGAAGACTCTGGAAACACCATATATTTT
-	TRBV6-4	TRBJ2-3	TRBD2	CASSGGLAGDTQYF	TGTGCCAGCAGTGGGGGACTAGCGGGAGATACGCAGTATTTT
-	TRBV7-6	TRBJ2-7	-	CASSLGSLSSYEQYF	TGTGCCAGCAGCTTAGGTTCCTTAAGCTCCTACGAGCAGTACTTC
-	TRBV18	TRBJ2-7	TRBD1	CASSPREETGGHEQYF	TGTGCCAGCTCACCACGAGAGGAGACAGGGGGTCACGAGCAGTACTTC
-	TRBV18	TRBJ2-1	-	CASSPEKYEQFF	TGTGCCAGCTCACCGGAGAAATATGAGCAGTTCTTC
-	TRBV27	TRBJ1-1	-	CASSSRGLTEAFF	TGTGCCAGCAGTTCTAGGGGTTTGACTGAAGCTTTCTTT
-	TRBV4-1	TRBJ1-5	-	CASSRGDQPQHF	TGCGCCAGCAGCAGGGGCGATCAGCCCCAGCATTTT
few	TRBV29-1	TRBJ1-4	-	CSAWNGPNEKLFF	TGCAGCGCCTGGAACGGACCTAATGAAAAACTGTTTTTT
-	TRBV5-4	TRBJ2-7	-	CASSLDGGRGPYEQYF	TGTGCCAGCAGCTTGGATGGGGGGCGCGGCCCCTACGAGCAGTACTTC
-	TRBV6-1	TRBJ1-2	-	CASSERGTGYTF	TGTGCCAGCAGTGAAAGAGGGACCGGCTACACCTTC
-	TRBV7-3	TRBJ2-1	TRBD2	CASSLESGGAYNEQFF	TGTGCCAGCAGCTTGGAAAGCGGGGGGGCTTACAATGAGCAGTTCTTC
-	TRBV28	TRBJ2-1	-	CASSLNNEQFF	TGTGCCAGCAGCTTAAACAATGAGCAGTTCTTC
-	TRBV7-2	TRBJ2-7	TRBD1	CASSPLRDRGLYEQYF	TGTGCCAGCAGCCCCCTACGGGACAGGGGGCTCTACGAGCAGTACTTC
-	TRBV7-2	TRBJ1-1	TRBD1	CASSTTTGVTEAFF	TGTGCCAGCAGCACGACTACAGGGGTCACTGAAGCTTTCTTT
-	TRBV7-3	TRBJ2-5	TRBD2	CASSLSGGPQETQYF	TGTGCCAGCAGCCTTAGCGGGGGCCCTCAAGAGACCCAGTACTTC
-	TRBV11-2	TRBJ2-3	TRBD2	CASSFGGGASGGDTQYF	TGTGCCAGCAGCTTTGGGGGGGGCGCTAGCGGGGGTGATACGCAGTATTTT
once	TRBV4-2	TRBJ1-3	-	CASSQDRGPNSGNTIYF	TGTGCCAGCAGCCAAGACAGGGGCCCTAATTCTGGAAACACCATATATTTT
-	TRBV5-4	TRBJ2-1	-	CASSPGGFAVDEQFF	TGTGCCAGCAGTCCTGGGGGGTTTGCAGTCGATGAGCAGTTCTTC
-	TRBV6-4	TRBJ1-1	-	CASRYDRNTEAFF	TGTGCCAGCAGATACGACAGGAACACTGAAGCTTTCTTT
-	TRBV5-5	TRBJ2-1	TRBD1	CASSITGENYNEQFF	TGTGCCAGCAGTATAACAGGGGAGAATTACAATGAGCAGTTCTTC
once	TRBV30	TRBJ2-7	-	CAWSVGSGRREQYF	TGTGCCTGGAGTGTAGGATCGGGCAGGCGGGAGCAGTACTTC